This is a list of T cell receptor beta chains from one sample in a study of early T cells in non-severe SARS-CoV-2 infection. TCRdb ran MiXCR on the 5' RACE reads and lists one entry per CDR3 protein. The sample yields 54,000 or so distinct CDR3 sequences, roughly 5.9% seen once. The sequencing sample was made of whole blood. Every receptor here comes from an adult who was a healthcare worker with PCR-confirmed SARS-CoV-2 infection or an uninfected control (not recorded which). Both conserved end residues are part of each CDR3. The D gene is left open where the match is weak. For some rows the clone size is stated as once, few or many, or as a class when expanded; others skip it.

d_call: NA
v_call: TRBV11-2
j_call: TRBJ2-4
clone_size: NA
cdr3_aa: CASSLNGRGQAKNIQYF
cdr3_nt: TGTGCCAGCAGCTTAAACGGGCGCGGCCAAGCCAAAAACATTCAGTACTTC

d_call: NA
v_call: TRBV18
j_call: TRBJ2-5
clone_size: few
cdr3_aa: CASSPRKGIGLLETQYF
cdr3_nt: TGTGCCAGCTCACCACGGAAGGGAATCGGTCTTCTAGAGACCCAGTACTTC

d_call: NA
v_call: TRBV20-1
j_call: TRBJ1-2
clone_size: many
cdr3_aa: CSASWAAGHGYTF
cdr3_nt: TGCAGTGCTAGTTGGGCGGCAGGGCATGGCTACACCTTC

d_call: TRBD1
v_call: TRBV20-1
j_call: TRBJ2-3
clone_size: few
cdr3_aa: CSASWDRGLTDTQYF
cdr3_nt: TGCAGTGCCAGTTGGGACAGGGGGCTCACAGATACGCAGTATTTT

d_call: NA
v_call: TRBV7-3
j_call: TRBJ2-2
clone_size: NA
cdr3_aa: CASSRLLGMSTGELFF
cdr3_nt: TGTGCCAGCAGCCGCTTACTAGGGATGTCCACCGGGGAGCTGTTTTTT

d_call: NA
v_call: TRBV9
j_call: TRBJ2-1
clone_size: NA
cdr3_aa: CASSRADPRDEQFF
cdr3_nt: TGTGCCAGCAGCAGAGCTGACCCTCGGGATGAGCAGTTCTTC

d_call: TRBD1
v_call: TRBV12-3/TRBV12-4
j_call: TRBJ1-1
clone_size: many
cdr3_aa: CASSPQGAVTEAFF
cdr3_nt: TGTGCCAGCAGTCCACAGGGGGCAGTGACTGAAGCTTTCTTT

d_call: NA
v_call: TRBV19
j_call: TRBJ2-2
clone_size: many
cdr3_aa: CASRQAINTGELFF
cdr3_nt: TGTGCCAGTAGGCAGGCAATAAACACCGGGGAGCTGTTTTTT

d_call: TRBD1
v_call: TRBV20-1
j_call: TRBJ2-5
clone_size: NA
cdr3_aa: CSAGTGGMETQYF
cdr3_nt: TGCAGTGCTGGGACAGGGGGCATGGAGACCCAGTACTTC

d_call: NA
v_call: TRBV20-1
j_call: TRBJ1-1
clone_size: many
cdr3_aa: CRGGGEAFF
cdr3_nt: TGCAGGGGGGGAGGTGAAGCTTTCTTT